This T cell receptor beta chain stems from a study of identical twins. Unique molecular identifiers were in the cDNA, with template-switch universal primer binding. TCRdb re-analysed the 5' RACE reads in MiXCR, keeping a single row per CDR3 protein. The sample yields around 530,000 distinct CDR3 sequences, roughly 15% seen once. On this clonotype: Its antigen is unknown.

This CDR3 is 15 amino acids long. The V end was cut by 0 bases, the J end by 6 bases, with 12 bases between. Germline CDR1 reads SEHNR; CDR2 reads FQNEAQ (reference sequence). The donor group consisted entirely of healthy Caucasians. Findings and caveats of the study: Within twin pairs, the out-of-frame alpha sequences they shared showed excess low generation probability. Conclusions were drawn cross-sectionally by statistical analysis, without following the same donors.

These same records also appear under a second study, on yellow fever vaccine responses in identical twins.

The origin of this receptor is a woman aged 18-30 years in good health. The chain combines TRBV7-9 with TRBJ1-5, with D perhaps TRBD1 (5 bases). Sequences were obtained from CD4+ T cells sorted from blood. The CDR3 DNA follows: TGTGCCAGCAGCTTAGCGGGGGGTGCGGGTCAGCCCCAGCATTTT. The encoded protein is CASSLAGGAGQPQHF.